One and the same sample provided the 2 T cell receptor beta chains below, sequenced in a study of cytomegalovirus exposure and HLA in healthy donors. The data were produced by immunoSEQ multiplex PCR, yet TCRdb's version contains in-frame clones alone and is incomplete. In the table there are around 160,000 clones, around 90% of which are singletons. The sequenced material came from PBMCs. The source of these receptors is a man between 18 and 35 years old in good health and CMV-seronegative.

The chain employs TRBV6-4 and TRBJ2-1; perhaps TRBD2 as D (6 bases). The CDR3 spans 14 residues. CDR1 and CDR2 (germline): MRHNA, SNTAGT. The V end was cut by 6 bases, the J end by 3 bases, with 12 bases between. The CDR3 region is CASSLLAGYNEQFF. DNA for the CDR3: TGTGCCAGCAGCCTACTAGCAGGCTACAATGAGCAGTTCTTC.

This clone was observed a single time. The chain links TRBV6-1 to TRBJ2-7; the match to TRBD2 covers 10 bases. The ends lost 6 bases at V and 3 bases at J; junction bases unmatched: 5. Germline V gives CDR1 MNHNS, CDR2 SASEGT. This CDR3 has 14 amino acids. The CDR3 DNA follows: TGTGCCAGCAGCCGGACTAGCGGCCTCTACGAGCAGTACTTC. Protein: CASSRTSGLYEQYF.